These T cell receptor beta chains were read from a single sample in a study of CD8 T cells in ankylosing spondylitis. MiXCR, run by TCRdb on the 5' RACE reads, gives a single entry per CDR3 protein. The repertoire holds approximately 220,000 distinct CDR3 sequences, with 20% to 30% as singletons. Sequencing input: blood, either unsorted or a sorted T cell fraction (not recorded which). The receptors come from a male donor with ankylosing spondylitis or in good health (not recorded which). Both conserved end residues are part of each CDR3. The D gene is left open where the match is weak. The size of a clone is reported for some rows only, either as once, few or many, or as a class for expanded clones.

clone_size | j_call | v_call | d_call | cdr3_aa | cdr3_nt
few | TRBJ1-6 | TRBV4-1 | TRBD1 | CASSDGTGVGSPLHF | TGCGCCAGCAGCGATGGGACAGGGGTCGGCTCACCCCTCCACTTT
many | TRBJ2-2 | TRBV6-2/TRBV6-3 | . | CASAQQGLNTGELFF | TGTGCCAGCGCACAACAGGGATTGAACACCGGGGAGCTGTTTTTT
many | TRBJ1-6 | TRBV4-2 | . | CASSRELGSYNSPLHF | TGTGCCAGCAGCCGAGAGTTGGGCTCCTATAATTCACCCCTCCACTTT
. | TRBJ2-1 | TRBV5-1 | . | CASSPGRGTYGGDEQFF | TGCGCCAGCAGCCCGGGCAGAGGAACGTACGGTGGCGATGAGCAGTTCTTC
few | TRBJ2-1 | TRBV7-9 | TRBD2 | CASSLAGLALPEFF | TGTGCCAGCAGCCTCGCGGGACTAGCCCTACCAGAGTTCTTC
. | TRBJ2-1 | TRBV29-1 | . | CSVVGSDSYNEQFF | TGCAGCGTTGTCGGGAGCGACTCCTACAATGAGCAGTTCTTC
few | TRBJ2-2 | TRBV2 | . | CASSERARGTGELFF | TGTGCCAGCAGTGAAAGGGCTCGGGGGACCGGGGAGCTGTTTTTT
. | TRBJ2-7 | TRBV29-1 | TRBD1 | CSVQGQGAFYEQYF | TGCAGCGTTCAAGGACAGGGAGCGTTCTACGAGCAGTACTTC
many | TRBJ2-1 | TRBV6-5 | TRBD2 | CASSYGGLAGAYEQFF | TGTGCCAGCAGTTACGGGGGACTAGCGGGAGCCTATGAGCAGTTCTTC
many | TRBJ2-1 | TRBV25-1 | . | CASSRGSSYNEQFF | TGTGCCAGCAGTAGGGGAAGCTCCTACAATGAGCAGTTCTTC
many | TRBJ2-2 | TRBV20-1 | . | CSARDSSRNTGELFF | TGCAGTGCTAGAGATTCGAGTCGGAACACCGGGGAGCTGTTTTTT
many | TRBJ1-1 | TRBV5-1 | . | CASSLLRNTEAFF | TGCGCCAGCAGCTTGCTAAGGAACACTGAAGCTTTCTTT
. | TRBJ1-2 | TRBV4-3 | . | CASSQVRFNLGGYTF | TGCGCCAGCAGCCAAGTCCGGTTCAACTTGGGGGGCTACACCTTC
few | TRBJ1-1 | TRBV20-1 | . | CSACLGRETEAFF | TGCAGTGCTTGTCTAGGGCGGGAAACTGAAGCTTTCTTT
many | TRBJ2-7 | TRBV28 | . | CASSGRDLASYEQYF | TGTGCCAGCAGTGGTCGGGACCTAGCTTCCTACGAGCAGTACTTC
. | TRBJ2-5 | TRBV20-1 | . | CSARDFQGDKQETQYF | TGCAGTGCTAGAGATTTTCAAGGGGACAAGCAAGAGACCCAGTACTTC
many | TRBJ2-7 | TRBV5-1 | TRBD2 | CASSRSSGDASEQYF | TGCGCCAGCAGCCGTTCTAGCGGAGACGCTTCCGAGCAGTACTTC
many | TRBJ2-5 | TRBV12-3/TRBV12-4 | TRBD2 | CASSNSGGAGTQYF | TGTGCCAGCAGTAATTCCGGGGGGGCCGGGACCCAGTACTTC
many | TRBJ2-1 | TRBV24-1 | TRBD1 | CATSDPGTGGEDEQFF | TGTGCCACCAGTGATCCCGGGACAGGGGGCGAGGATGAGCAGTTCTTC
few | TRBJ2-1 | TRBV20-1 | . | CSARDLASRNEQFF | TGCAGTGCTAGAGATCTGGCTAGCAGGAATGAGCAGTTCTTC
few | TRBJ2-5 | TRBV25-1 | . | CASRMTGEGETQYF | TGTGCCAGCAGAATGACGGGAGAGGGAGAGACCCAGTACTTC
few | TRBJ2-1 | TRBV7-9 | . | CASSRPGPTGNEQFF | TGTGCCAGCAGCCGACCGGGCCCCACGGGGAATGAGCAGTTCTTC
. | TRBJ2-7 | TRBV20-1 | TRBD2 | CSARSTSGSVKEQYF | TGCAGTGCTAGGTCGACTAGCGGGAGTGTAAAAGAGCAGTACTTC
. | TRBJ1-4 | TRBV29-1 | . | CSVDVGSQGGKLFF | TGCAGCGTTGACGTGGGTAGCCAGGGCGGAAAACTGTTTTTT
few | TRBJ2-1 | TRBV12-3/TRBV12-4 | . | CASSFGLGGREQFF | TGTGCCAGCAGTTTCGGACTAGGGGGCCGTGAGCAGTTCTTC
few | TRBJ2-1 | TRBV6-5 | TRBD2 | CASSSGTKYNEQFF | TGTGCCAGCAGTTCCGGGACTAAGTATAATGAGCAGTTCTTC
many | TRBJ2-7 | TRBV7-8 | . | CASSYNRFISYEQYF | TGTGCCAGCAGCTATAACAGATTTATTTCCTACGAGCAGTACTTC
many | TRBJ1-5 | TRBV7-2 | . | CASSLALSSHQPQHF | TGTGCCAGCAGCTTAGCTCTCTCTTCCCATCAGCCCCAGCATTTT
. | TRBJ2-7 | TRBV7-9 | . | CASSQTQAGRYEQYF | TGTGCCAGCAGCCAGACCCAGGCAGGGAGATACGAGCAGTACTTC
once | TRBJ1-1 | TRBV18 | . | CASSEGRNTEAFF | TGTGCCAGCTCGGAGGGAAGGAACACTGAAGCTTTCTTT
many | TRBJ2-7 | TRBV3-1 | . | CASSQESGEEQYF | TGTGCCAGCAGCCAAGAATCGGGGGAAGAGCAGTACTTC
once | TRBJ1-1 | TRBV6-6 | . | CASSYGWEAFF | TGTGCCAGCAGTTACGGCTGGGAAGCTTTCTTT
. | TRBJ2-5 | TRBV29-1 | . | CSATETQYF | TGCAGCGCGACAGAGACCCAGTACTTC
many | TRBJ1-1 | TRBV11-2 | . | CASSLDPGRTEAFF | TGTGCCAGCAGCTTAGATCCAGGGAGGACTGAAGCTTTCTTT
. | TRBJ1-1 | TRBV10-3 | . | CAISESVTEAFF | TGTGCCATCAGTGAGTCGGTAACTGAAGCTTTCTTT
many | TRBJ1-1 | TRBV10-3 | . | CAVKSTELMNTEAFF | TGTGCCGTGAAGTCGACTGAGCTTATGAACACTGAAGCTTTCTTT
many | TRBJ2-2 | TRBV3-1 | . | CASSQVTTGELFF | TGTGCCAGCAGCCAAGTTACCACCGGGGAGCTGTTTTTT
. | TRBJ1-6 | TRBV5-1 | . | CASSPYEGWDSPLHF | TGCGCCAGCAGCCCTTACGAGGGCTGGGATTCACCCCTCCACTTT
many | TRBJ1-2 | TRBV12-3/TRBV12-4 | . | CASRSGLRGYGYTF | TGTGCCAGCAGGTCCGGCCTCCGAGGCTATGGCTACACCTTC
. | TRBJ2-3 | TRBV9 | . | CASSVAITDTQYF | TGTGCCAGCAGCGTAGCTATCACAGATACGCAGTATTTT
once | TRBJ1-4 | TRBV20-1 | . | CSAGRTPGIGEKLFF | TGCAGTGCCGGAAGGACACCCGGTATTGGTGAAAAACTGTTTTTT
many | TRBJ2-5 | TRBV6-5 | . | CASGRGGRLYF | TGTGCCAGCGGCCGGGGAGGTCGGTTGTACTTC
. | TRBJ2-1 | TRBV19 | . | CASTSSSQGVYNEQFF | TGTGCCAGTACCTCATCATCACAGGGCGTTTACAATGAGCAGTTCTTC
few | TRBJ2-2 | TRBV29-1 | TRBD2 | CSVPGTSGFIGELFF | TGCAGCGTTCCTGGGACTAGCGGGTTTATCGGGGAGCTGTTTTTT
. | TRBJ2-7 | TRBV20-1 | . | CSASDRPSYEQYF | TGCAGTGCTAGCGACAGGCCATCCTACGAGCAGTACTTC
many | TRBJ1-2 | TRBV30 | . | CAWSGPGFNYGYTF | TGTGCCTGGAGTGGTCCGGGGTTTAACTATGGCTACACCTTC
few | TRBJ1-1 | TRBV29-1 | . | CSAEERHGAFF | TGCAGCGCCGAGGAGCGGCACGGAGCTTTCTTT
many | TRBJ1-6 | TRBV20-1 | . | CSARDPLRGGGSLHF | TGCAGTGCTAGAGATCCCCTAAGGGGGGGTGGGTCCCTCCACTTT
. | TRBJ2-1 | TRBV18 | . | CASSPDNNNEQFF | TGTGCCAGCTCACCCGACAATAACAATGAGCAGTTCTTC
. | TRBJ2-5 | TRBV5-6 | . | CASREGTLQETQYF | TGTGCCAGCAGAGAGGGGACACTTCAAGAGACCCAGTACTTC
many | TRBJ2-1 | TRBV5-1 | TRBD2 | CASSLLAEAYNEQFF | TGCGCCAGCAGCTTACTAGCGGAAGCCTACAATGAGCAGTTCTTC
. | TRBJ2-3 | TRBV29-1 | TRBD2 | CSAASGRPRGDTQYF | TGCAGCGCCGCTAGCGGGAGGCCCAGGGGGGATACGCAGTATTTT
. | TRBJ1-2 | TRBV20-1 | TRBD1 | CSARDRPGGGYTF | TGCAGTGCTAGAGATAGGCCAGGGGGCGGCTACACCTTC